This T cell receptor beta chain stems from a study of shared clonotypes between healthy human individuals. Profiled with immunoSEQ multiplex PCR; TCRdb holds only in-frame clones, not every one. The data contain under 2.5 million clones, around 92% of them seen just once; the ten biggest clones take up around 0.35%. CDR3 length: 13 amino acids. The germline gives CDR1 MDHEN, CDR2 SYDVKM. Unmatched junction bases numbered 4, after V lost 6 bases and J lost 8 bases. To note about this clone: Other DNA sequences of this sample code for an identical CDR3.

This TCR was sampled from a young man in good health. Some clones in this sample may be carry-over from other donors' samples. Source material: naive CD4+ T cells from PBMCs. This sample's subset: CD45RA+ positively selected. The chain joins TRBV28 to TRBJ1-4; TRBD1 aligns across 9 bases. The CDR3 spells CASRGQGVEKLFF. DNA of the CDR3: TGTGCCAGCAGGGGACAGGGTGTCGAAAAACTGTTTTTT.